The 21 T cell receptor beta chains listed next were all sequenced from one sample in a study of blood T cell repertoires in COVID-19. Measured with immunoSEQ multiplex PCR; TCRdb has only the in-frame clones, and not every one. The top ten clones hold approximately 15% of a sample with approximately 53,000 clones, approximately 86% of them seen once. What was sequenced was peripheral blood. All receptors come from a man aged 35 to 55 with acute or convalescent COVID-19.

This clone has a single count. CDR3 region: CASSPPQGGNSPLHF. CDR3 DNA sequence: TGTGCCAGCAGCCCTCCGCAGGGTGGTAATTCACCCCTCCACTTT. This chain uses TRBV2 with TRBJ1-6; the D gene is possibly TRBD1 (5 bases). Trimming took 6 bases from V and 6 from J, leaving 15 bases between them. CDR3 length: 15 residues. Germline assignment: CDR1 SNHLY and CDR2 FYNNEI.

This clone came up a few times. V is TRBV7-9 and J is TRBJ1-5; D unclear. The germline CDR1 and CDR2 sequences are SEHNR and FQNEAQ (reference sequence). Between the trimmed V and J ends, which lost 3 bases and 0 bases, there was a span of 6 bases. The CDR3 is made up of 14 amino acids. Written as DNA, the CDR3 is TGTGCCAGCAGCTTCTCAGATAGCAATCAGCCCCAGCATTTT. Translated: CASSFSDSNQPQHF.

DNA of the CDR3: TGCGCCAGCAGCGGAAAGGGACAGGGGGCCCGGCCGAGCTCCTACAATGAGCAGTTCTTC. Its protein is CASSGKGQGARPSSYNEQFF. This chain connects TRBV5-1 to TRBJ2-1, with 12 bases fitting TRBD1. Germline V gene data show CDR1 as SGHRS and CDR2 as YFSETQ. Germline trimming cut 4 bases from V and 0 bases from J; bases unmatched to any gene: 14. This CDR3 spans 20 amino acids.

The chain links TRBV10-2 to TRBJ1-6, with 8 bases identical to TRBD1. The germline CDR1 and CDR2 sequences are WSHSY and SAAADI. The V gene end was trimmed by 2 bases and the J gene end by 7 bases; junction bases not matched to a gene: 1. There are 14 residues in the CDR3. CDR3 bases: TGCGCCAGCAGTGAGGCAGGGGGCAATTCACCCCTCCACTTT. Translating gives CASSEAGGNSPLHF.

V gene TRBV6-6 combines with J gene TRBJ2-7; TRBD1 matches 8 bases. CDR1 and CDR2 (germline): MNHNY, SVGAGI (reference sequence). The CDR3 is made up of 13 amino acids. V lost 6 bases, J lost 5 bases, and 6 bases stayed unmatched. The CDR3 sequence is CASSLGQGNEQYV. DNA of the CDR3: TGTGCCAGCAGCCTTGGACAGGGTAACGAGCAGTACGTC.

The V call is TRBV11-3, the J call TRBJ2-2; 10 bases are shared with TRBD2. This CDR3 has 16 residues. Per germline, CDR1 SGHNT and CDR2 YENEEA. Trimming at V came to 1 base and at J to 1 base, leaving 0 bases not matched to a gene. In DNA, the CDR3 is TGTGCCAGCAGCTTAGGACTAGCGGGGAACACCGGGGAGCTGTTTTTT. It codes for CASSLGLAGNTGELFF.

CDR3 protein: CATSDRRGYTF. The CDR3 DNA follows: TGTGCCACCAGTGATCGCCGGGGTTACACCTTC. J is TRBJ1-2 and V is TRBV24-1; D is uncertain. The CDR3 is made up of 11 amino acids. CDR1 is KGHDR, CDR2 SFDVKD, per germline. The V and J ends lost 3 bases and 11 bases respectively, with 9 bases between them.

This sequence joins TRBV10-3 and TRBJ2-3, with D maybe TRBD2 (5 bases). V was shortened by 4 bases and J by 2 bases, with 10 bases between the two germline ends. The CDR3 is made up of 14 amino acids. Germline loops: CDR1 ENHRY, CDR2 SYGVKD. CDR3: CAISVGDNTDTQYF. As DNA, the CDR3 is TGTGCCATCAGTGTGGGAGATAACACAGATACGCAGTATTTT.

The chain recombines TRBV29-1 with TRBJ1-2, with unresolved D. Germline V gives CDR1 SQVTM, CDR2 ANQGSEA. V was trimmed by 0 bases and J by 4 bases, leaving 9 bases between them. This CDR3 region has 13 residues. Written as DNA, the CDR3 is TGCAGCGTTGAAGATCGAGGAACCTATGGCTACACCTTC. Translation: CSVEDRGTYGYTF.

The genes are TRBV11-3 and TRBJ2-2; 10 nucleotides match TRBD1. The germline V gene encodes CDR1 SGHNT and CDR2 YENEEA. The CDR3 runs 15 residues. With V trimmed by 5 bases and J by 5 bases, 5 bases remained unmatched. CDR3 in amino acids: CASSQRDRGTGELFF. CDR3 DNA: TGTGCCAGCAGCCAGCGGGACAGGGGAACCGGGGAGCTGTTTTTT.

DNA of the CDR3: TGTGCCAGCAGCTCCCCCAAGTATAGATTGGACAATGAGCAGTTCTTC. Its translation is CASSSPKYRLDNEQFF. The J gene is TRBJ2-1, the V gene TRBV7-2, with no clear D. CDR1 and CDR2 from the germline V gene are SGHTA and FQGNSA. This CDR3 region has 16 residues. Trimming pared 4 bases from V and 5 bases from J, leaving 18 bases between.

This clone was found a few times. The J gene is TRBJ1-4, the V gene TRBV7-9; D uncertain. This CDR3 is built from 11 residues. Trimming took 2 bases from V and 8 from J, leaving 3 bases between them. Germline values: CDR1 SEHNR, CDR2 FQNEAQ (reference sequence). This CDR3 reads CASSLQEKLFF. CDR3 nucleotides: TGTGCCAGCAGCTTACAGGAAAAACTGTTTTTT.

The CDR3 is CAWNYNTEAFF. DNA for the CDR3: TGTGCCTGGAATTATAACACTGAAGCTTTCTTT. The chain employs TRBV30 and TRBJ1-1; D gene unclear. V lost 4 bases and J 2 bases, leaving 5 bases between the germline ends. The CDR3 loop spans 11 amino acids. The germline V gene encodes CDR1 GTSNPN and CDR2 SVGIG (reference sequence).

The chain joins TRBV2 to TRBJ2-7, with 7 bases matching TRBD1. The CDR3 totals 17 residues. Trimming took 9 bases from V and 2 from J; bases not matched to a gene: 19. Germline V gene data show CDR1 as SNHLY and CDR2 as FYNNEI. CDR3 loop: CARNPPQGDLTPYEQYF. DNA of the CDR3: TGTGCCAGAAACCCCCCCCAGGGGGACCTGACTCCCTACGAGCAGTACTTC. Together with reference TRBV2 and TRBJ2-7, the CDR3 gives the full variable domain: EPEVTQTPSHQVTQMGQEVILRCVPISNHLYFYWYRQILGQKVEFLVSFYNNEISEKSEIFDDQFSVERPDGSNFTLKIRSTKLEDSAMYFCARNPPQGDLTPYEQYFGPGTRLTVT.

The chain uses TRBV6-4 and TRBJ2-3; 10 nucleotides align to TRBD1. Germline values: CDR1 MRHNA, CDR2 SNTAGT. With V trimmed by 3 bases and J by 3 bases, 3 bases remained unmatched. This CDR3 contains 15 residues. CDR3 sequence reads: CASSEGQGWTDTQYF. The CDR3 coding sequence is TGTGCCAGCAGTGAGGGACAGGGGTGGACAGATACGCAGTATTTT.

In its sample, this clone was seen once. The chain is built from TRBV7-9 and TRBJ1-1; D is undetermined. The CDR3 is 14 amino acids. Trimming took off 1 base at V and 1 base at J, with 7 bases between the two ends. From germline, CDR1 is SEHNR and CDR2 FQNEAQ (reference sequence). The CDR3 loop reads CASSLGTSNTEAFF. CDR3 DNA: TGTGCCAGCAGCTTAGGGACTTCGAACACTGAAGCTTTCTTT.

The CDR3 here is CASSLSPQGRPYNSPLHF. CDR3 nucleotide sequence: TGTGCCAGCAGTTTATCCCCACAGGGACGCCCGTATAATTCACCCCTCCACTTT. The chain recombines TRBV27 with TRBJ1-6; D perhaps matches TRBD1 (6 bases). Between the trimmed V and J ends, which lost 0 bases and 4 bases, there was a span of 16 bases. This CDR3 has 18 residues. The V gene's germline CDR1 is MNHEY and CDR2 SMNVEV (reference sequence).

The genes are TRBV5-1 and TRBJ2-2, with a tentative D call TRBD1 (7 bases). The germline V gene has CDR1 SGHRS and CDR2 YFSETQ. This CDR3 contains 14 residues. V gave up 3 bases and J gave up 5 bases, with 11 bases separating them. CDR3 loop: CASSSQGGTGELFF. CDR3 coding DNA: TGCGCCAGCAGCTCCCAGGGGGGAACCGGGGAGCTGTTTTTT.

The chain employs TRBV7-2 and TRBJ2-3, with 9 bases that match TRBD1. CDR3 length: 16 residues. V trimming: 7 bases; J trimming: 2 bases; junction bases outside the gene matches: 10. CDR1 and CDR2 from the germline V gene are SGHTA and FQGNSA. The CDR3 nucleotides read TGTGCCAGCAAATCCGGGACAGGGATCACCACAGATACGCAGTATTTT. This sequence encodes CASKSGTGITTDTQYF.

This rearrangement joins TRBV18 to TRBJ1-5, with 7 bases fitting TRBD1. The CDR3 consists of 13 residues. Germline CDR1 is KGHSH and CDR2 is LQKENI. The J segment lost 4 bases and the V segment lost 5 bases, leaving 2 bases of the junction unmatched. The CDR3 nucleotides are TGTGCCAGCTCAGGGACAGTTAATCAGCCCCAGCATTTT. It specifies CASSGTVNQPQHF.

V and J are TRBV19 and TRBJ1-2; D may be TRBD1 (5 bases). The CDR3 length is 12 residues. V lost 6 bases and J 5 bases, leaving 10 bases between the germline ends. Germline CDR1 reads LNHDA; CDR2 reads SQIVND (reference sequence). The CDR3 region is CASSRGSYGYTF. Here the CDR3 DNA reads TGTGCCAGTAGCCGGGGGAGTTATGGCTACACCTTC. The full variable domain, in which reference TRBV19 and TRBJ1-2 provide the parts outside the CDR3, is DGGITQSPKYLFRKEGQNVTLSCEQNLNHDAMYWYRQDPGQGLRLIYYSQIVNDFQKGDIAEGYSVSREKKESFPLTVTSAQKNPTAFYLCASSRGSYGYTFGSGTRLTVV.